This TCR beta chain is from a study of blood T cell repertoires in COVID-19. Study details: Researchers got acute and convalescent COVID-19 samples from the United States, Italy and Spain. PBMCs, B-cell-depleted T cells, or T cells were the source of the cDNA or gDNA that made up the material.

Exposed participants encountered a COVID-19 case during the 2 weeks preceding study entry. Under the authors' procedure: The assay estimated nucleated cells by amplifying reference gene primers. The protocol was immunoSEQ multiplex PCR, while the TCRdb copy is restricted to in-frame clones and leaves out a portion. The D gene and trimming were derived from the DNA, and the V and J assignments and clone size from that table. This repertoire shows roughly 240,000 clones, 90% found once; its top ten account for 0.85% to 0.9%. The sequencing input was PBMCs or T cells enriched from blood (not recorded which). The clonotype originates from a man between 50 and 59 years old who had been exposed to COVID-19.

DNA of the CDR3: TGCGCCAGCGGACCCGGGGGGGCCTACAATGAGCAGTTCTTC. The encoded protein is CASGPGGAYNEQFF. This sequence joins TRBV5-1 and TRBJ2-1, with 8 bases matching TRBD2. CDR3 length: 14 residues. Germline V CDR1 and CDR2: SGHRS, YFSETQ. After removal of 7 bases from V and 2 bases from J, the junction contained 5 bases not matched to a gene.